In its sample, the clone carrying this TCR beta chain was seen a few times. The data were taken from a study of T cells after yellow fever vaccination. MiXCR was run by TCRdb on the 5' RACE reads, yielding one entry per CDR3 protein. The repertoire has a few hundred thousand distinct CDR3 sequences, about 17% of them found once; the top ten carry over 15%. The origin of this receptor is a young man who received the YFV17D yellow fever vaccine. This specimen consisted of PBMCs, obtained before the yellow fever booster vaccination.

As DNA, the CDR3 is TGTGCCAGCAGCCAAGATAGATCAGATACGCAGTATTTT. This sequence encodes CASSQDRSDTQYF. The chain carries TRBV3-1 and TRBJ2-3, with D uncertain. V gave up 0 bases and J gave up 4 bases, with 5 bases separating them. CDR1 and CDR2 from the germline V gene are LGHDT and YNNKEL (reference sequence). CDR3 length: 13 amino acids.